The 5 T cell receptor beta chains below all came from one sample that was sequenced in a study of T-cell reconstitution after alpha-beta-depleted transplantation in children. Researchers prepared the TCRbeta library using unique molecular identifiers, the study reports. TCRdb re-analysed the PCR reads in MiXCR, keeping a single row per CDR3 protein. Found here are some 110,000 distinct CDR3 sequences, 10% of them singletons; the top ten hold approximately 36%. Sequencing used PBMCs, obtained before TCRalphabeta/CD19-depleted stem cell transplant. The receptors here all came from a boy under 10 years old with acute lymphoblastic leukemia, due to receive a stem cell transplant.

A few counts support this clonotype. The chain is built from TRBV3-1 and TRBJ2-6; 8 nucleotides match TRBD2. The CDR3 has 18 amino acids. V shed 2 bases, J shed 0 bases, and the junction held 6 bases outside the gene matches. CDR1 is LGHDT, CDR2 YNNKEL, per germline (reference sequence). The CDR3 is CASSQWGAGASGANVLTF. The CDR3 DNA is TGTGCCAGCAGCCAATGGGGAGCGGGAGCCTCTGGGGCCAACGTCCTGACTTTC.

This clonotype was observed a few times. The J gene is TRBJ2-3, the V gene TRBV6-1, with unresolved D. V lost 8 bases and J lost 7, with 10 bases in between. There are 11 residues in the CDR3. The germline V gene has CDR1 MNHNS and CDR2 SASEGT. CDR3 protein: CASGEAYTQYF. The CDR3 coding sequence is TGTGCCAGCGGGGAAGCCTATACGCAGTATTTT.

By share of the sample, this clonotype is large. The chain uses TRBV5-8 and TRBJ2-1, with D tentatively TRBD2 (6 bases). The CDR3 sequence is 17 residues long. Germline CDR1 and CDR2: SGHTS and YDEGEE. V was trimmed by 4 bases and J by 8 bases, leaving 25 bases between them. The CDR3 DNA is TGTGCCAGCAGCAGGTCTAGCGTAGGGAGGTCGATGCATGAGCAGTTCTTC. The encoded protein is CASSRSSVGRSMHEQFF.

The chain joins TRBV7-6 to TRBJ2-1; D call uncertain. The CDR3 extends over 12 amino acids. The ends were cut back, 1 base at V and 9 bases at J, with 7 bases in the middle. The germline V gene has CDR1 SGHVS and CDR2 FNYEAQ. The CDR3 here is CASSLGPSEQFF. As DNA, the CDR3 is TGTGCCAGCAGCTTAGGGCCTAGTGAGCAGTTCTTC. Combining the CDR3 with reference TRBV7-6 and TRBJ2-1 gives the whole variable domain GAGVSQSPRYKVTKRGQDVALRCDPISGHVSLYWYRQALGQGPEFLTYFNYEAQQDKSGLPNDRFSAERPEGSISTLTIQRTEQRDSAMYRCASSLGPSEQFFGPGTRLTVL.

This rearrangement joins TRBV7-9 to TRBJ1-3, with D possibly matching TRBD1 (6 bases). Looked up from germline, CDR1 is SEHNR and CDR2 is FQNEAQ (reference sequence). This CDR3 spans 13 amino acids. V was cut by 11 bases and J by 4 bases, with 15 bases left in between. This chain's CDR3 is CALAGGEGNTIYF. CDR3 bases: TGTGCCTTGGCGGGGGGCGAAGGAAACACCATATATTTT.